These T cell receptor beta chains were read from a single sample in a study of T cells in Graves' hyperthyroidism and ophthalmopathy. MiXCR, run by TCRdb on the multiplex PCR reads, gives a single entry per CDR3 protein. The sample yields about 380,000 distinct CDR3 sequences, about 14% seen once. Material: blood. The source is a woman aged 55 to 70 with Graves' hyperthyroidism. Both conserved end residues are trimmed from each CDR3.

cdr3_length	j_call	v_call	cdr3_aa
11	TRBJ2-7	TRBV28	ASSFNGAYEQY
10	TRBJ2-2	TRBV9	ASSVVPGELF
14	TRBJ2-2	TRBV6-9	ASSYSGQGGTGELF
13	TRBJ1-1	TRBV11-1	ASSLAPGKNTEAF
9	TRBJ2-1	TRBV2	ASSVRVEQF
13	TRBJ2-7	TRBV10-3	APDVEDSVSYEQY
11	TRBJ1-4	TRBV20-1	SAQRVVDEKLF
13	TRBJ1-6	TRBV13	ASSFGVPGGAPLH
14	TRBJ2-7	TRBV7-9	ASSSYGAGASYEQY
13	TRBJ1-1	TRBV5-1	ASSLLAGPNTEAF
14	TRBJ2-3	TRBV28	ASKTPETGGTDTQY
10	TRBJ1-1	TRBV5-1	ASSGDRHEAF
12	TRBJ1-4	TRBV5-1	ASSLGRTNEKLF
12	TRBJ1-5	TRBV20-1	SASPGDQNQPQH
10	TRBJ1-1	TRBV7-6	ASRGWGTEAF
13	TRBJ1-2	TRBV28	ASSPGQGLPYGYT
15	TRBJ1-5	TRBV27	ASSLASFGTGNQPQH
12	TRBJ1-2	TRBV19	ASSIQGGNYGYT
16	TRBJ1-4	TRBV6-5	ASSYSGQGRGPNEKLF
11	TRBJ2-5	TRBV20-1	SARSGDGETQY
15	TRBJ2-1	TRBV11-2	ASSLEMGTSAYNEQF
14	TRBJ2-7	TRBV18	ASSRNSGRAGDEQY
9	TRBJ1-1	TRBV28	ASDGDTEAF
14	TRBJ2-7	TRBV2	ASSLSAASGSYEQY
11	TRBJ1-1	TRBV19	ASSMVPRTEAF
15	TRBJ2-6	TRBV30	AWSEGTGGVGANVLT
12	TRBJ2-1	TRBV5-1	ASSPTGDVHEQF
10	TRBJ1-2	TRBV6-1	ASRAPTGGYT
14	TRBJ2-2	TRBV6-2/TRBV6-3	ASSYSWGFDTGELF
15	TRBJ2-3	TRBV24-1	ATSDSAGGQGMDTQY
13	TRBJ2-3	TRBV25-1	ASSRTSGFTDTQY
9	TRBJ1-2	TRBV6-1	ASSFGYGYT
13	TRBJ1-2	TRBV24-1	ATSDTRTGDYGYT
12	TRBJ1-5	TRBV15	ATSRDQAHPPQH
12	TRBJ1-1	TRBV7-3	ASSFQGMNTEAF
10	TRBJ1-1	TRBV20-1	SAPQGNTEAS
10	TRBJ1-2	TRBV6-1	ASSWDRGGYT